One and the same sample provided the 18 T cell receptor beta chains below, sequenced in a study of persistence of HIV-infected CD4 T cells. Lysates of CMV-infected fibroblasts at around 9.8 ug/mL stimulated these cells. Memory cells lacking CD40L and CD69 with high CD45RO were sorted. Their antigens are not known. The immunoSEQ assay was version 4, run in survey mode. TCRdb's copy holds only in-frame clones and misses some; the assay was immunoSEQ multiplex PCR. The sample yields approximately 31,000 clones, approximately 80% seen once. The sample here was CD4+ T cells sorted from PBMCs after roughly 20-hour stimulation, taken from a patient who received antiretroviral therapy. The receptors were gathered from an adult man with HIV who was CMV-seropositive.

The rearrangement uses TRBV5-6 and TRBJ2-6, with no clear D. V shed 1 base and J shed 2 bases, with 7 bases lying between them. The CDR3 is made up of 15 amino acids. CDR1 is SGHDT and CDR2 is YYEEEE in the germline V gene. Here the CDR3 reads CASSLLGTGANVLTF. The CDR3 DNA reads TGTGCCAGCAGCTTGCTGGGGACTGGGGCCAACGTCCTGACTTTC. The complete variable domain, with remaining parts taken from reference TRBV5-6 and TRBJ2-6, reads DAGVTQSPTHLIKTRGQQVTLRCSPKSGHDTVSWYQQALGQGPQFIFQYYEEEERQRGNFPDRFSGHQFPNYSSELNVNALLLGDSALYLCASSLLGTGANVLTFGAGSRLTVL.

This chain links TRBV2 with TRBJ1-3; D perhaps matches TRBD1 (5 bases). The germline V gene has CDR1 SNHLY and CDR2 FYNNEI. V shed 7 bases and J shed 0 bases, with 16 bases lying between them. The CDR3 loop spans 16 amino acids. The CDR3 loop reads CASTRPGPSSGNTIYF. CDR3 nucleotide sequence: TGTGCCAGCACCAGACCGGGACCCAGCTCTGGAAACACCATATATTTT. The full variable domain, its missing parts supplied by reference TRBV2 and TRBJ1-3, is EPEVTQTPSHQVTQMGQEVILRCVPISNHLYFYWYRQILGQKVEFLVSFYNNEISEKSEIFDDQFSVERPDGSNFTLKIRSTKLEDSAMYFCASTRPGPSSGNTIYFGEGSWLTVV.

The chain has TRBV7-8 and TRBJ2-3; weak D call: TRBD1 (6 bases). The germline gives CDR1 SGHVS, CDR2 FQNEAQ. V shed 0 bases and J shed 2 bases, with 12 bases lying between them. The CDR3 covers 16 residues. CDR3 coding DNA: TGTGCCAGCAGCTTAGCCCAGGGGTTGGACACAGATACGCAGTATTTT. Translation: CASSLAQGLDTDTQYF.

This chain uses TRBV9 with TRBJ2-3; 8 bases match TRBD2. The V and J ends lost 2 bases and 5 bases, in that order; junction bases with no gene match: 4. The CDR3 consists of 14 residues. Germline CDR1 and CDR2: SGDLS and YYNGEE. The CDR3 DNA sequence: TGTGCCAGCAGCGTTCGGAGCGGGGGAGATACGCAGTATTTT. This codes for CASSVRSGGDTQYF.

The chain carries TRBV19 and TRBJ2-7, with 7 bases lining up with TRBD1. J gave up 4 bases and V 5 bases, and 8 bases lay outside the gene matches. CDR1 is LNHDA, CDR2 SQIVND, per germline (reference sequence). This CDR3 comprises 14 residues. For the CDR3, the DNA is TGTGCCAGTAGTCCCCTGACAGGGAAGTACGAGCAGTACTTC. Its translation: CASSPLTGKYEQYF. The entire variable domain, with the rest obtained from reference TRBV19 and TRBJ2-7, is as follows: DGGITQSPKYLFRKEGQNVTLSCEQNLNHDAMYWYRQDPGQGLRLIYYSQIVNDFQKGDIAEGYSVSREKKESFPLTVTSAQKNPTAFYLCASSPLTGKYEQYFGPGTRLTVT.

Of note for this clone: Within the sample, other DNA sequences also encode this same CDR3. The chain carries TRBV7-2 and TRBJ2-5; unclear D gene. Trimming took 2 bases from V and 1 from J, leaving 5 bases between them. This CDR3 is built from 13 residues. Germline V gene data show CDR1 as SGHTA and CDR2 as FQGNSA. The CDR3 DNA reads as TGTGCCAGCAGCTTAACACCCCAAGAGACCCAGTACTTC. The encoded protein is CASSLTPQETQYF. Supplemented by reference TRBV7-2 and TRBJ2-5, the full variable domain reads GAGVSQSPSNKVTEKGKDVELRCDPISGHTALYWYRQSLGQGLEFLIYFQGNSAPDKSGLPSDRFSAERTGGSVSTLTIQRTQQEDSAVYLCASSLTPQETQYFGPGTRLLVL.

Only a few counts were recorded for this clone. This rearrangement joins TRBV20-1 to TRBJ2-7, with no clear D. The V gene lost 3 bases and the J gene lost 7 bases, with 13 bases spanning the gap. Germline V gene lookup returns CDR1 DFQATT and CDR2 SNEGSKA (reference sequence). The CDR3 sequence is 12 residues long. In nucleotides, the CDR3 is TGCAGTGCTAGTAAGGTTCTGGGTGAGCAGTACTTC. Its translation is CSASKVLGEQYF.

The chain joins TRBV2 to TRBJ1-3; TRBD1 aligns across 9 bases. V lost 5 bases and J lost 7; bases outside the gene matches: 6. The CDR3 sequence is 14 residues long. Germline lookup yields CDR1 SNHLY and CDR2 FYNNEI. In DNA form, the CDR3 reads TGTGCCAGCAGTAGACAGGGGGTTGCCAACACCATATATTTT. Its protein is CASSRQGVANTIYF.

The V gene is TRBV7-2, the J gene TRBJ1-2; 8 nucleotides align to TRBD1. CDR1 is SGHTA, CDR2 FQGNSA, per germline. J gave up 2 bases and V 5 bases, and 10 bases lay outside the gene matches. The CDR3 spans 16 residues. CDR3 sequence (DNA): TGTGCCAGCAGCCTAAAAGGACAGGGAAACAACTATGGCTACACCTTC. Protein: CASSLKGQGNNYGYTF.

V gene TRBV2 combines with J gene TRBJ1-1, with D hard to call. V lost 0 bases to trimming and J lost 4 bases, with 12 bases between them. Looked up from germline, CDR1 is SNHLY and CDR2 is FYNNEI. The CDR3 loop spans 15 amino acids. The CDR3 DNA reads TGTGCCAGCAGTGAAGCACGCGGCAGAAGCACTGAAGCTTTCTTT. Encoded protein: CASSEARGRSTEAFF.

The rearrangement links TRBV7-2 to TRBJ2-3; D is unclear. Per germline, CDR1 SGHTA and CDR2 FQGNSA. The CDR3 is 14 amino acids. Deletions cut 1 base from V and 8 bases from J, with 13 bases between. CDR3 in amino acids: CASSLERSRRTQYF. The CDR3 coding sequence is TGTGCCAGCAGCTTAGAAAGATCCCGACGTACGCAGTATTTT.

This CDR3 is CAISVSGGEETQYF. The CDR3 nucleotides are TGTGCCATCAGTGTAAGCGGGGGGGAAGAGACCCAGTACTTC. This chain joins TRBV10-3 and TRBJ2-5; 10 bases align to TRBD2. The CDR3 covers 14 residues. V shed 4 bases and J 3 bases; nucleotides not matched to a gene: 2. CDR1 and CDR2 (germline): ENHRY, SYGVKD.

The chain carries TRBV30 and TRBJ1-5; TRBD1 matches 7 bases. V was clipped by 2 bases and J by 4 bases; unmatched bases: 5. Germline lookup yields CDR1 GTSNPN and CDR2 SVGIG (reference sequence). The CDR3 covers 14 residues. The chain's CDR3 is CAWSKGAQNQPQHF. The CDR3, as DNA: TGTGCCTGGAGTAAGGGGGCCCAGAATCAGCCCCAGCATTTT.

This chain joins TRBV6-1 and TRBJ2-1, with no clear D. The length of the CDR3 is 11 residues. V lost 7 bases, J lost 6 bases, and 7 bases lay in between. Germline values: CDR1 MNHNS, CDR2 SASEGT. The CDR3 coding sequence is TGTGCCAGCACGAGCCTCAATGAGCAGTTCTTC. Protein: CASTSLNEQFF.

The chain uses TRBV2 and TRBJ1-5; a weak D match, TRBD1 (5 bases). CDR3 length: 15 residues. CDR1 and CDR2 (germline): SNHLY, FYNNEI. V lost 6 bases and J lost 4, with 16 bases in between. CDR3 residues: CASRLAGRMNQPQHF. The CDR3 DNA is TGTGCCAGCAGGCTAGCGGGACGGATGAATCAGCCCCAGCATTTT.

The chain combines TRBV4-1 with TRBJ2-7; 7 bases fit TRBD1. CDR1 is MGHRA and CDR2 is YSYEKL in the germline V gene. The junction had 9 bases not matched to a gene; V was cut back by 2 bases and J by 2 bases. The CDR3 has 16 amino acids. The CDR3 loop is CASSQSRVGTAYEQYF. DNA of the CDR3: TGCGCCAGCAGCCAAAGCCGGGTCGGGACAGCCTACGAGCAGTACTTC.

This clone was seen just once. This rearrangement joins TRBV6-5 to TRBJ1-2; D may be TRBD1 (5 bases). The length of the CDR3 is 14 residues. Germline V lookup: CDR1 MNHEY, CDR2 SVGAGI. Trimming pared 6 bases from V and 8 bases from J, leaving 19 bases between. The DNA for the CDR3 is TGTGCCAGCAGGGGGTCTGCGGGGGTTGGCGGCTACACCTTC. Translated, it gives CASRGSAGVGGYTF.

The V call is TRBV7-3, the J call TRBJ1-6; D perhaps matches TRBD1 (6 bases). CDR1 and CDR2 from the germline V gene are SGHTA and FQGTGA. V was clipped by 4 bases and J by 2 bases, with 9 bases between them. The CDR3 length is 15 residues. DNA for the CDR3: TGTGCCAGCAGCTCCGGGACAACCTATAATTCACCCCTCCACTTT. Translating it yields CASSSGTTYNSPLHF. The full variable domain, in which reference TRBV7-3 and TRBJ1-6 provide the parts outside the CDR3, is GAGVSQTPSNKVTEKGKYVELRCDPISGHTALYWYRQSLGQGPEFLIYFQGTGAADDSGLPNDRFFAVRPEGSVSTLKIQRTERGDSAVYLCASSSGTTYNSPLHFGNGTRLTVT.